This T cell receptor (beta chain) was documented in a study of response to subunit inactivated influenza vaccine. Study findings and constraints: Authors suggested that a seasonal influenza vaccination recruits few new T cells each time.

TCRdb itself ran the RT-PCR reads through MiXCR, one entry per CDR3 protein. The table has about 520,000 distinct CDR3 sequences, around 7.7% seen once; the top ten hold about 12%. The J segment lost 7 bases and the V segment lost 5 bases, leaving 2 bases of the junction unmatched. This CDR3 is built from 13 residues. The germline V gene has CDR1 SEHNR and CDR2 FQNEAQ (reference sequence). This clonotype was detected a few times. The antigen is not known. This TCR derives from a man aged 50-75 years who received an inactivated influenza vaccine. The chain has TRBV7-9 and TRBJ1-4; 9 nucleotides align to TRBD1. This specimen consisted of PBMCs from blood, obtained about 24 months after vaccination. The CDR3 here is CASSPGQGEKLFF. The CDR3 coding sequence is TGTGCCAGCAGCCCGGGACAGGGTGAAAAACTGTTTTTT.